These 2 T cell receptor beta chains originate from one sample sequenced in a study of cytomegalovirus exposure and HLA in healthy donors. The table came from immunoSEQ multiplex PCR; TCRdb's copy has only in-frame clones and leaves some out. The table records fewer than 200,000 clones, around nine tenths of them present only once. Sequenced: PBMCs. These receptors were collected from a woman aged 25 to 39 in good health and CMV-seronegative.

V gene TRBV27 combines with J gene TRBJ2-7; 10 nucleotides align to TRBD1. The CDR3 runs to 14 residues. Germline assignment: CDR1 MNHEY and CDR2 SMNVEV (reference sequence). Trimming removed 4 bases from V and 6 bases from J; junction bases left unmatched: 6. CDR3 region: CASSSGQGYSEQYF. CDR3 in DNA: TGTGCCAGCAGTTCGGGACAGGGGTACTCCGAGCAGTACTTC.

This rearrangement joins TRBV27 to TRBJ2-7, with a tentative D call TRBD1 (6 bases). CDR3 length: 15 residues. The V end was cut by 5 bases, the J end by 0 bases, with 14 bases between. Germline assignment: CDR1 MNHEY and CDR2 SMNVEV (reference sequence). The CDR3 region is CASSPRTDLSYEQYF. In nucleotides, the CDR3 is TGTGCCAGCAGTCCTAGGACAGACCTCTCCTACGAGCAGTACTTC.